This TCR beta chain was found in a study of cytomegalovirus exposure and HLA in healthy donors. Study context: From donors who were HLA-typed, an early data release held approximately 80 million unique TCRs. Study-wide results and limits: Serostatus for CMV was the only available immune exposure information. A previous analysis found most TCR beta V segments productive roughly 87% or roughly 30% of the time.

As for this clone: Its antigen is as yet unknown.

The PCR had 60 Vbeta and 13 Jbeta primers. The table came from immunoSEQ multiplex PCR; TCRdb's copy has only in-frame clones and leaves some out. The sample lists 200,000 or so clones, about four fifths occurring once. Germline CDR1 and CDR2: SGHRS and YFSETQ. The CDR3 is 15 amino acids. V lost 4 bases, J lost 1 base, and 14 bases lay in between. Sequenced: PBMCs. The chain has TRBV5-1 and TRBJ1-1; D perhaps matches TRBD1 (6 bases). This TCR was sampled from a woman aged 25 to 39 in good health and CMV-seropositive. The CDR3 protein is CASSPKTGPNTEAFF. CDR3 in DNA: TGCGCCAGCAGCCCAAAGACAGGACCGAACACTGAAGCTTTCTTT. The whole variable domain, filled in from reference TRBV5-1 and TRBJ1-1, reads KAGVTQTPRYLIKTRGQQVTLSCSPISGHRSVSWYQQTPGQGLQFLFEYFSETQRNKGNFPGRFSGRQFSNSRSEMNVSTLELGDSALYLCASSPKTGPNTEAFFGQGTRLTVV.